The 13 T cell receptor beta chains presented below share a single source sample, sequenced in a study of blood T cell repertoires in COVID-19. The protocol was immunoSEQ multiplex PCR, while the TCRdb copy is restricted to in-frame clones and leaves out a portion. The sample shows approximately 66,000 clones, just under 90% of them seen only once. The sequenced sample consisted of peripheral blood. Receptor source: a man aged 55 to 69 with acute or convalescent COVID-19.

This rearrangement joins TRBV5-4 to TRBJ1-4, with 10 nucleotides matching TRBD1. Germline V gene lookup returns CDR1 SGHNT and CDR2 YYREEE (reference sequence). The V gene end was trimmed by 4 bases and the J gene end by 7 bases; junction bases not matched to a gene: 16. The length of the CDR3 is 18 residues. DNA of the CDR3: TGTGCCAGCAGCAAGGAGGGACAGGGGAGGGTTGGTAGTGAAAAACTGTTTTTT. Its protein is CASSKEGQGRVGSEKLFF. The entire variable domain, with the rest obtained from reference TRBV5-4 and TRBJ1-4, is as follows: ETGVTQSPTHLIKTRGQQVTLRCSSQSGHNTVSWYQQALGQGPQFIFQYYREEENGRGNFPPRFSGLQFPNYSSELNVNALELDDSALYLCASSKEGQGRVGSEKLFFGSGTQLSVL.

The chain recombines TRBV7-6 with TRBJ2-1; 8 nucleotides agree with TRBD1. The germline CDR1 and CDR2 sequences are SGHVS and FNYEAQ. V shed 2 bases, J shed 2 bases, and the junction held 5 bases outside the gene matches. The CDR3 sequence is 16 residues long. CDR3 in amino acids: CASSLLPGGAYNEQFF. The CDR3 bases are TGTGCCAGCAGCTTATTACCAGGGGGCGCCTACAATGAGCAGTTCTTC.

The chain is built from TRBV9 and TRBJ2-3; TRBD2 matches 9 bases. CDR1 and CDR2 from the germline V gene are SGDLS and YYNGEE. Germline trimming cut 3 bases from V and 0 bases from J; bases unmatched to any gene: 11. There are 18 residues in the CDR3. CDR3 nucleotides: TGTGCCAGCAGCGAGTCGCGAGCGGGGGGTCACAGCACAGATACGCAGTATTTT. Translation gives CASSESRAGGHSTDTQYF.

The chain links TRBV7-4 to TRBJ1-2, with D possibly being TRBD1 (5 bases). From germline, CDR1 is SGHVT and CDR2 SQSDAQ. CDR3 length: 17 amino acids. Trimming took off 3 bases at V and 0 bases at J, with 17 bases between the two ends. The CDR3 spells CASSFAENRSSNYGYTF. In DNA, the CDR3 is TGTGCCAGCAGCTTTGCGGAAAACAGGAGCTCTAACTATGGCTACACCTTC.

The chain uses TRBV30 and TRBJ2-2; D is unresolved. The CDR3 totals 11 residues. Germline-derived CDR1 and CDR2 are GTSNPN and SVGIG (reference sequence). The V and J ends lost 3 bases and 4 bases respectively, with 3 bases between them. CDR3 sequence: CAWRATGELFF. CDR3 coding DNA: TGTGCCTGGAGGGCCACCGGGGAGCTGTTTTTT.

V is TRBV6-5 and J is TRBJ1-1; 8 nucleotides line up with TRBD1. J gave up 4 bases and V 2 bases, and 6 bases lay outside the gene matches. CDR3 size: 15 residues. From germline, CDR1 is MNHEY and CDR2 SVGAGI. CDR3 protein: CASSYQPTGGTEAFF. The CDR3 DNA sequence: TGTGCCAGCAGTTACCAGCCTACAGGGGGCACTGAAGCTTTCTTT.

The V gene is TRBV7-2, the J gene TRBJ1-1, with D unclear. V was cut by 2 bases and J by 11 bases, with 12 bases left in between. The CDR3 has 12 residues. CDR1 is SGHTA and CDR2 is FQGNSA in the germline V gene. The CDR3 DNA reads as TGTGCCAGCAGCTTATCCGGGAGGGTGGCTTTCTTT. Its translation is CASSLSGRVAFF.

The chain recombines TRBV6-5 with TRBJ2-1, with TRBD2 identical over 7 bases. V lost 6 bases, J lost 2 bases, and 7 bases stayed unmatched. This CDR3 contains 15 residues. Germline V gene data show CDR1 as MNHEY and CDR2 as SVGAGI. As DNA, the CDR3 is TGTGCCAGCAGCCGGGCGGGGGTGACCTACAATGAGCAGTTCTTC. Encoded protein: CASSRAGVTYNEQFF.

The chain links TRBV6-1 to TRBJ1-3, with D hard to call. Germline lookup yields CDR1 MNHNS and CDR2 SASEGT. The CDR3 sequence is 15 residues long. Trimming left V 2 bases short and J 10 bases short, with 18 bases between. CDR3 in amino acids: CASSELVNPAVTIYF. The CDR3 DNA reads TGTGCCAGCAGTGAATTAGTCAATCCGGCGGTTACCATATATTTT.

As for this clone: One end of the junction varies from germline; a read error may be responsible. The chain combines TRBV7-8 with TRBJ1-5, with TRBD1 identical over 12 bases. Per germline, CDR1 SGHVS and CDR2 FQNEAQ. The length of the CDR3 is 15 residues. CDR3 loop: CVSSRGTGGGQPQHF. The CDR3 bases are TGTGTCAGCAGCCGTGGGACAGGGGGCGGGCAGCCCCAGCATTTT.

This clone came up once. Relative to the germline gene, one junction end is altered; a read error may explain this. The rearrangement joins TRBV5-6 to TRBJ2-7, with D perhaps TRBD2 (6 bases). The CDR3 contains 13 residues. Germline CDR1 SGHDT, CDR2 YYEEEE. The CDR3 here is CASSLGDSHEQYF. CDR3 bases: TGTGCCAGCAGCTTGGGGGACTCCCACGAGCAGTACTTC.

The chain is built from TRBV10-1 and TRBJ1-6; no definite D call. The V end was cut by 6 bases, the J end by 9 bases, with 15 bases between. The CDR3 spans 14 residues. Germline V gene lookup returns CDR1 WNHNN and CDR2 SYGVQD (reference sequence). The CDR3 DNA sequence: TGCGCCAGCAGGCGAGGGAGGTTGGGTTCACCCCTCCACTTT. It is translated as CASRRGRLGSPLHF.

The V call is TRBV7-9, the J call TRBJ1-1, with D possibly matching TRBD1 (6 bases). The CDR3 is made up of 14 amino acids. The germline V gene encodes CDR1 SEHNR and CDR2 FQNEAQ (reference sequence). V dropped 4 bases and J dropped 6 bases, with 15 bases sitting between them. The CDR3 here is CASSSITGPAEAFF. The DNA of the CDR3 is TGTGCCAGCAGCTCCATTACAGGGCCGGCTGAAGCTTTCTTT.